The sequence of this TCR beta chain was determined in a study of T-cell reconstitution after alpha-beta-depleted transplantation in children. As it was prepared, the TCRbeta library received unique molecular identifiers. TCRdb fed the PCR reads into MiXCR, producing one record per CDR3 protein. This table has approximately 400,000 distinct CDR3 sequences, roughly 11% appearing once. Trimming removed 7 bases from V and 5 bases from J; junction bases left unmatched: 5. This CDR3 has 12 residues. CDR1 is MNHEY, CDR2 SVGAGI, per germline. The receptor was isolated from a human donor who donated a stem cell graft to a child with acute myeloid leukemia. The sample was PBMCs from the stem cell graft donor, taken from the stem cell graft. V usage is TRBV6-5 and J usage is TRBJ2-7; 7 bases match TRBD1. CDR3 residues: CASTDRAHEQYF. The CDR3 DNA sequence: TGTGCCAGCACTGACAGGGCCCACGAGCAGTACTTC.